This TCR beta chain was sequenced in a study of blood T cell repertoires in COVID-19. V was cut by 6 bases and J by 2 bases, with 16 bases left in between. This CDR3 is built from 15 residues. From germline, CDR1 is LGHDT and CDR2 YNNKEL (reference sequence). Profiling relied on immunoSEQ multiplex PCR, and the TCRdb table lists in-frame clones only, not all of them. The data show 200,000 to 250,000 clones, approximately 86% seen once. The sequence came from a woman over 75 with acute or convalescent COVID-19. Specimen: peripheral blood. The J gene is TRBJ1-1, the V gene TRBV3-1 (or the pseudogene TRBV3-2); weak D call: TRBD1 (5 bases). The CDR3 spells CASRQGGSGNTEAFF. In DNA, the CDR3 is TGTGCCAGCAGGCAGGGAGGATCCGGAAACACTGAAGCTTTCTTT.